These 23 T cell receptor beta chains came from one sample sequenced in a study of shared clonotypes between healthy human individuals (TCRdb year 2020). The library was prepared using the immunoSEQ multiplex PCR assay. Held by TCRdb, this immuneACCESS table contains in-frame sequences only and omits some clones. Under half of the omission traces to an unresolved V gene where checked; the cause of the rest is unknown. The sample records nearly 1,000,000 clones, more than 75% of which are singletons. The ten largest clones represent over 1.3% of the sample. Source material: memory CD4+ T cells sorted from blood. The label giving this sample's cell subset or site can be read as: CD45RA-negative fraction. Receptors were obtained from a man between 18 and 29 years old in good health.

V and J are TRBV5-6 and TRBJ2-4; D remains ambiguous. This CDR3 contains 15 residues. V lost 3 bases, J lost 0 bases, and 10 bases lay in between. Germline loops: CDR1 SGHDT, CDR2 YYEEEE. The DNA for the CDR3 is TGTGCCAGCAGCTCGCTACAGCTAGCCAAAAACATTCAGTACTTC. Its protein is CASSSLQLAKNIQYF.

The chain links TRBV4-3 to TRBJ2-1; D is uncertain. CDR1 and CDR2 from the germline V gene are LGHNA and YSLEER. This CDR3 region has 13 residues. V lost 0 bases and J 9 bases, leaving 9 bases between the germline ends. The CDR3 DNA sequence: TGCGCCAGCAGCCAAGATACCCGCAGTGAGCAGTTCTTC. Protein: CASSQDTRSEQFF.

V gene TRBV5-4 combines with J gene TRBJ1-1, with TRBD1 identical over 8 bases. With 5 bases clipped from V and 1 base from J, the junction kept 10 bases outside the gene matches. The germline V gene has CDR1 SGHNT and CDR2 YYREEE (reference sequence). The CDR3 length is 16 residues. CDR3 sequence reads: CASSSGQVRTNTEAFF. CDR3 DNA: TGTGCCAGCAGTTCGGGACAGGTGAGAACGAACACTGAAGCTTTCTTT.

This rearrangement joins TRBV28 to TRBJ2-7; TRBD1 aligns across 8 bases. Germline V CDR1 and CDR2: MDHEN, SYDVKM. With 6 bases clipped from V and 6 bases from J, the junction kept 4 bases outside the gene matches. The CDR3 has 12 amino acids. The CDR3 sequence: CASRQGAREQYF. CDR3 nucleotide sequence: TGTGCCAGCAGGCAGGGGGCTCGCGAGCAGTACTTC.

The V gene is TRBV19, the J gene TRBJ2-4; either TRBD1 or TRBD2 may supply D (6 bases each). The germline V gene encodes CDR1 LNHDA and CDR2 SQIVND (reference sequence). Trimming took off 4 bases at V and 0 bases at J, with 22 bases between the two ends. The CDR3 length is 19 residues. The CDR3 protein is CASSSLPGRRGEAKNIQYF. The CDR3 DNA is TGTGCCAGTAGTAGTCTTCCGGGACGAAGGGGGGAAGCCAAAAACATTCAGTACTTC.

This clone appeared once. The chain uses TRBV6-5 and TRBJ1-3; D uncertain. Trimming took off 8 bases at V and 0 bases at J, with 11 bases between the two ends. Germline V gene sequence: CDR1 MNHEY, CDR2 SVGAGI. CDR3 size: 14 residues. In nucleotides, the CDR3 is TGTGCCAGCTCTCGCGTGGGCTCTGGAAACACCATATATTTT. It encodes CASSRVGSGNTIYF.

The CDR3 DNA reads TGTGCCAGCAGTTTGAGAGGGAGGACGGATCAGCCCCAGCATTTT. This encodes CASSLRGRTDQPQHF. This chain joins TRBV28 and TRBJ1-5; no firm D call. Trimming removed 3 bases at V and 5 bases at J, with 14 bases between. Germline loops: CDR1 MDHEN, CDR2 SYDVKM. The CDR3 loop spans 15 amino acids.

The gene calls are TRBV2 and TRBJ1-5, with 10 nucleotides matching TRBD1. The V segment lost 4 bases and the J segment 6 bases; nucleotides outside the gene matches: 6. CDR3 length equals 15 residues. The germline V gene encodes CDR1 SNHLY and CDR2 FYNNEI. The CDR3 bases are TGTGCCAGCAGTGTTTCTGGGACAGGGGTTCAGCCCCAGCATTTT. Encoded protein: CASSVSGTGVQPQHF.

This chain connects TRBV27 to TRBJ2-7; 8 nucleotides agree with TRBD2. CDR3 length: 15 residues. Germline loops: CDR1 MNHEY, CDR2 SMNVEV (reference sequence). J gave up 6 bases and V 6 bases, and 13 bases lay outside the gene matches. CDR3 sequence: CASRLSGTRNSEQYF. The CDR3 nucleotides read TGTGCCAGCAGACTCTCCGGGACTAGAAATTCCGAGCAGTACTTC.

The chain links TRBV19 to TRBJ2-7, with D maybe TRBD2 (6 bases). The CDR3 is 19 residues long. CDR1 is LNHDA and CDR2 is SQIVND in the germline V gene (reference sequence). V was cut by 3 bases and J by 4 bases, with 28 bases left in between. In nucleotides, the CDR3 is TGTGCCAGTAGTATTAGCGAGGGGCTAGCGACGGGAGTGTGGTACGAGCAGTACTTC. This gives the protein CASSISEGLATGVWYEQYF.

The CDR3 sequence is CASSLAPSGAQETQYF. CDR3 nucleotides: TGCGCCAGCAGCTTGGCCCCTAGCGGAGCCCAAGAGACCCAGTACTTC. The J gene is TRBJ2-5, the V gene TRBV5-1; 7 bases map to TRBD2. After removal of 0 bases from V and 1 base from J, the junction contained 6 bases not matched to a gene. The length of the CDR3 is 16 residues. Germline V lookup: CDR1 SGHRS, CDR2 YFSETQ.

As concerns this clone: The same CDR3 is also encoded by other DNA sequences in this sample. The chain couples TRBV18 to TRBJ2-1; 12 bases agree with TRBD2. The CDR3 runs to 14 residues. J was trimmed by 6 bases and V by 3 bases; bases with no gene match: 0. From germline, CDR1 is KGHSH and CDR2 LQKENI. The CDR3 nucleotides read TGTGCCAGCTCACCGGGACTAGCGGGCAATGAGCAGTTCTTC. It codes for CASSPGLAGNEQFF.

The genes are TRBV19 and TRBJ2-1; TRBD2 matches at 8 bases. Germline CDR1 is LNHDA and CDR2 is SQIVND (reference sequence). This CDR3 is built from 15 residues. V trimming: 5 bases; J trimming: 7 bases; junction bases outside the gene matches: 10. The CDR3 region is CASSFSGASVNEQFF. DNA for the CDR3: TGTGCCAGTAGTTTTAGCGGGGCCAGTGTGAATGAGCAGTTCTTC.

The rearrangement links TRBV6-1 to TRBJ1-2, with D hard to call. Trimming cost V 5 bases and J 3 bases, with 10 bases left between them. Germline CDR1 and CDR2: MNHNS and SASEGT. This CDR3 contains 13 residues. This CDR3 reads CASSPTEHYGYTF. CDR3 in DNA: TGTGCCAGCAGTCCCACGGAGCACTATGGCTACACCTTC.

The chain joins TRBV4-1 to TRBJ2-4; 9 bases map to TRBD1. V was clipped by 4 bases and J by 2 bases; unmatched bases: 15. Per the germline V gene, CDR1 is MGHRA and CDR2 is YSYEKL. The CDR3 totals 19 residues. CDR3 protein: CASSPKTGGNLLSKNIQYF. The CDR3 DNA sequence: TGCGCCAGCAGCCCAAAGACAGGGGGTAATCTTCTATCCAAAAACATTCAGTACTTC.

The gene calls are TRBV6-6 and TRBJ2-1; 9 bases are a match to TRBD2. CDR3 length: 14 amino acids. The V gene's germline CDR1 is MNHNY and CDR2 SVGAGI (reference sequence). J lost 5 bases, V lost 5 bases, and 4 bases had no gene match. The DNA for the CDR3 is TGTGCCAGCAGTCTAGCGGGACCCCACAATGAGCAGTTCTTC. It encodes CASSLAGPHNEQFF.

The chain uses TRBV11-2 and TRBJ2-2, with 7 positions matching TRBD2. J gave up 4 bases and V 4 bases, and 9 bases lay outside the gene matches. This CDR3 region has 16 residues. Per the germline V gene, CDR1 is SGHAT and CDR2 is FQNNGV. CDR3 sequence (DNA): TGTGCCAGCAGCTCCCCGCGCGGGAGAGGCACCGGGGAGCTGTTTTTT. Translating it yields CASSSPRGRGTGELFF.

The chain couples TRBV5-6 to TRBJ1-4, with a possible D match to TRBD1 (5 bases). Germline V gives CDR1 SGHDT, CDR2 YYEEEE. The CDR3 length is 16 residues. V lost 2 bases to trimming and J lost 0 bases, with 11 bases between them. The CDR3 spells CASSFRTGATNEKLFF. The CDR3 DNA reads TGTGCCAGCAGCTTCCGTACAGGTGCAACTAATGAAAAACTGTTTTTT.

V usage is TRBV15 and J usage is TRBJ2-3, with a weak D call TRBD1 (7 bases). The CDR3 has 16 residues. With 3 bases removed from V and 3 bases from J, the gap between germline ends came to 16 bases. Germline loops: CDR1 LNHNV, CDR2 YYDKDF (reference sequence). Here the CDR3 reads CATSRIGGGGTDTQYF. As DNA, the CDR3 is TGTGCCACCAGCAGGATAGGAGGGGGCGGGACAGATACGCAGTATTTT.

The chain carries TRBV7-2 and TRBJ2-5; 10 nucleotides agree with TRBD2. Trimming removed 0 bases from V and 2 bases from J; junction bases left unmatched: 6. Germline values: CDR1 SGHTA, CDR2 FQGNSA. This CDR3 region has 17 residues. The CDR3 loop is CASSLAPIAGGQETQYF. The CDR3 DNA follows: TGTGCCAGCAGCTTAGCGCCGATAGCGGGAGGTCAAGAGACCCAGTACTTC.

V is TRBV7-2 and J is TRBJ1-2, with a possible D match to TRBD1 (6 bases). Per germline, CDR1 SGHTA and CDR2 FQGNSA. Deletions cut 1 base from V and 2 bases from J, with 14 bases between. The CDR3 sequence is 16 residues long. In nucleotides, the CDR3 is TGTGCCAGCAGCTTAGGCGGGACAACGAAGAACTATGGCTACACCTTC. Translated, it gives CASSLGGTTKNYGYTF.

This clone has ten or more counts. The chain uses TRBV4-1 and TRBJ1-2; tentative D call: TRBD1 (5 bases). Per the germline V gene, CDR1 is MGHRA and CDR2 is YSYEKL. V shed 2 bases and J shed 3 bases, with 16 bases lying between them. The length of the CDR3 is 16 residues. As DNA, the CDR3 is TGCGCCAGCAGCCAACCGGTGCGGGGGTCCCACTATGGCTACACCTTC. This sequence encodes CASSQPVRGSHYGYTF.

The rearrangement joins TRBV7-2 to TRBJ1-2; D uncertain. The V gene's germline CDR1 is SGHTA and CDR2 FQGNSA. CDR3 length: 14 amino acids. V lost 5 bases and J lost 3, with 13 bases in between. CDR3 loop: CASSGQVGDYGYTF. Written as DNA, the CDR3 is TGTGCCAGCAGCGGTCAGGTGGGCGACTATGGCTACACCTTC. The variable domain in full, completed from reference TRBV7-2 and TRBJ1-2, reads GAGVSQSPSNKVTEKGKDVELRCDPISGHTALYWYRQSLGQGLEFLIYFQGNSAPDKSGLPSDRFSAERTGGSVSTLTIQRTQQEDSAVYLCASSGQVGDYGYTFGSGTRLTVV.